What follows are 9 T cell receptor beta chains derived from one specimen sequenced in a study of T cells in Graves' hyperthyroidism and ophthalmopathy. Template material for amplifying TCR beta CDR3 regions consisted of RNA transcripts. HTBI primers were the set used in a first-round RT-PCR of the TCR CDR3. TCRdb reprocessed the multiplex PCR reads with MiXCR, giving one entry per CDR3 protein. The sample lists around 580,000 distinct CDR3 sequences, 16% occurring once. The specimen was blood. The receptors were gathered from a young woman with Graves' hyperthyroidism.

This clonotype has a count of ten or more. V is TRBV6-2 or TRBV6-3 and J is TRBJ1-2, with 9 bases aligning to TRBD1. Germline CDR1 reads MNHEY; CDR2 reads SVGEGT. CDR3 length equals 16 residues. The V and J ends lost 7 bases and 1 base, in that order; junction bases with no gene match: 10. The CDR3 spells CASIKAPGQGNYGYTF. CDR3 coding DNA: TGTGCCAGCATAAAAGCACCGGGACAGGGTAACTATGGCTACACCTTC.

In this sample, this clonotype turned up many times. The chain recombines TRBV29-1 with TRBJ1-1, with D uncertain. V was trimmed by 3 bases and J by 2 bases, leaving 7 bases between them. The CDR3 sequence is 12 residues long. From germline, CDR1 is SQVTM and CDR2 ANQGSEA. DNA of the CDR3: TGCAGCGTTGACGGCATTAACACTGAAGCTTTCTTT. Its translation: CSVDGINTEAFF.

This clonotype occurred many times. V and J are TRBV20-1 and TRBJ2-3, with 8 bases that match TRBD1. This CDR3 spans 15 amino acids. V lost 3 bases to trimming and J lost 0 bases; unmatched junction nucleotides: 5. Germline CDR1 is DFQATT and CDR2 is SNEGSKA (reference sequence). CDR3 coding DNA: TGCAGTGCTAGGGGGACAGGTGAAAGCACAGATACGCAGTATTTT. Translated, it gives CSARGTGESTDTQYF.

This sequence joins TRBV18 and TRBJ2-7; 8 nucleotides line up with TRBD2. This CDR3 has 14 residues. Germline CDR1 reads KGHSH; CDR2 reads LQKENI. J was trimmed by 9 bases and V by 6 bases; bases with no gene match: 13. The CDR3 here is CASSKDGTRRGQYF. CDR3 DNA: TGTGCCAGCTCGAAGGACGGGACTAGGCGTGGGCAGTACTTC. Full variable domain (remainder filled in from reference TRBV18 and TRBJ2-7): NAGVMQNPRHLVRRRGQEARLRCSPMKGHSHVYWYRQLPEEGLKFMVYLQKENIIDESGMPKERFSAEFPKEGPSILRIQQVVRGDSAAYFCASSKDGTRRGQYFGPGTRLTVT.

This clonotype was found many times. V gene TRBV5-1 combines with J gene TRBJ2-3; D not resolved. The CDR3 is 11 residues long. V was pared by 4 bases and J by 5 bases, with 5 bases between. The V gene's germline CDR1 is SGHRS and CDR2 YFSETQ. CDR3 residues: CASSVGDTQYF. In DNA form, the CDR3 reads TGCGCCAGCAGCGTGGGAGATACGCAGTATTTT.

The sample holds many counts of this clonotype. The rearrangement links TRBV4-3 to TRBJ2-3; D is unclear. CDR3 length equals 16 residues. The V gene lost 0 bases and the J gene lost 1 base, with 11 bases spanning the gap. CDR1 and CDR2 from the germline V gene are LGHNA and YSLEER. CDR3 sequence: CASSQDPVLGTDTQYF. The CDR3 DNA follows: TGCGCCAGCAGCCAAGATCCTGTATTGGGCACAGATACGCAGTATTTT.

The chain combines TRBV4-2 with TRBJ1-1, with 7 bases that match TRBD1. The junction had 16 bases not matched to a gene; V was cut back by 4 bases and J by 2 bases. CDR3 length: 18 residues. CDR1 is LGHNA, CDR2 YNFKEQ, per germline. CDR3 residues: CASSLQYRQGQLNTEAFF. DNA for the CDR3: TGTGCCAGCAGCCTACAATACCGACAGGGACAGCTAAACACTGAAGCTTTCTTT.

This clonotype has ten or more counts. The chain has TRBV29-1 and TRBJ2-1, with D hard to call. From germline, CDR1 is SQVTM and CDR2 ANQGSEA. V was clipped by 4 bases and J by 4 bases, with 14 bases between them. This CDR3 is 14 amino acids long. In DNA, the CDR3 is TGCAGCGTTGCCCCCAGTAGTGAGTACAATGAGCAGTTCTTC. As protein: CSVAPSSEYNEQFF.

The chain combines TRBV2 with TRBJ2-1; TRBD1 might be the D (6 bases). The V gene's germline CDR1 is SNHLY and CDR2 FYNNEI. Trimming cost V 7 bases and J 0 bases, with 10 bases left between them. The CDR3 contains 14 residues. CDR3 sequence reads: CASTWDNSYNEQFF. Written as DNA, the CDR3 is TGTGCCAGCACTTGGGACAACTCCTACAATGAGCAGTTCTTC.